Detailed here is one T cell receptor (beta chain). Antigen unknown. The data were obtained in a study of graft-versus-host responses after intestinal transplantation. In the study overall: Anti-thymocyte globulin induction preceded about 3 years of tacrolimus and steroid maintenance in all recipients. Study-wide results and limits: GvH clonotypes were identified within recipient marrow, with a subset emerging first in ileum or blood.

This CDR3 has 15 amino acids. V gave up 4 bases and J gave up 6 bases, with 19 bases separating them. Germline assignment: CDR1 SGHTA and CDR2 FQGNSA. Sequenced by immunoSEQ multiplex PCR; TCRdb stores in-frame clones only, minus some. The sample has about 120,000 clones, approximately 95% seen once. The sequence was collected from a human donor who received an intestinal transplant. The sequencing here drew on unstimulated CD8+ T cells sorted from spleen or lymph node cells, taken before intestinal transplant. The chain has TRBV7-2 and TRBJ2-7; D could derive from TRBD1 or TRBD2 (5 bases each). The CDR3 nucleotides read TGTGCCAGCAGCTCCTCCGGGACGGCCCAGGGCGAGCAGTACTTC. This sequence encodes CASSSSGTAQGEQYF.